This T cell receptor (beta chain) was identified in a study of T-cell reconstitution after alpha-beta-depleted transplantation in children. The germline CDR1 and CDR2 sequences are DFQATT and SNEGSKA (reference sequence). V was clipped by 2 bases and J by 3 bases; unmatched bases: 20. The CDR3 covers 20 residues. This clonotype was seen more than once but under ten times. It was with unique molecular identifiers that the TCRbeta library was prepared. TCRdb re-derived calls from the PCR reads in MiXCR, one entry per CDR3 protein. The data hold about 400,000 distinct CDR3 sequences, with 20% observed a single time.

The source material was PBMCs from the stem cell graft donor, sampled from the stem cell graft. The chain uses TRBV20-1 and TRBJ2-1, with 9 bases matching TRBD1. This sequence was found in a human donor who donated a stem cell graft to a child with acute myeloid leukemia. CDR3: CSARPYRRDRDTVGYNEQFF. The CDR3 DNA is TGCAGTGCTAGACCCTACCGCCGGGACAGGGATACTGTGGGCTACAATGAGCAGTTCTTC.